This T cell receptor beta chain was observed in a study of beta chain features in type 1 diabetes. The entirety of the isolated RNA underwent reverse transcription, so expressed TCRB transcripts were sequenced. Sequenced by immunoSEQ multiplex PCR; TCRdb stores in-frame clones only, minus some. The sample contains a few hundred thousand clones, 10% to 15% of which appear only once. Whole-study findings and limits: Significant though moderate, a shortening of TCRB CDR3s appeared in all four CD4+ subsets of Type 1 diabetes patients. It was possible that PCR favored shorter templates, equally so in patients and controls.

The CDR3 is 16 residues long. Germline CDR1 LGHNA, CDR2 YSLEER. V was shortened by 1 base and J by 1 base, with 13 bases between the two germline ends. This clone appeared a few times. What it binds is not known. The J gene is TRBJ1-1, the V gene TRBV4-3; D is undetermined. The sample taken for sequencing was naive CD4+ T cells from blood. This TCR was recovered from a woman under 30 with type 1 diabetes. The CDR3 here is CASSQAPVRENTEAFF. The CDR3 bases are TGCGCCAGCAGCCAAGCCCCCGTCCGAGAGAACACTGAAGCTTTCTTT.